These T cell receptor beta chains were read from a single sample in a study of CD8+CD57+ T cells in acquired aplastic anemia. One entry per CDR3 protein, called by TCRdb with MiXCR from the reads. The sample has 200,000 to 250,000 distinct CDR3 sequences, approximately 50% seen once. Sequencing input: sorted CD4+, CD8+, or CD8+CD57+ T cells (not recorded which) from PBMCs. The receptor source for this set is a human donor with aplastic anemia. Each CDR3 is given with its conserved first and last residue. The order of the fields is CDR3 DNA, CDR3 protein, clone size, D gene, V gene, J gene. D genes are given only for firm matches. Expanded clones are given a class, and other clones once, few, many or no size at all.

DNA: TGTGCCAGCAGTTCGCTCGGGGGCGGCAAAAACATTCAGTACTTC; CDR3: CASSSLGGGKNIQYF; size: NA; D: NA; V: TRBV12-3/TRBV12-4; J: TRBJ2-4
DNA: TGTGCCAGCAGGGTAGGGACTAGCGAGGTCGGTGAGCAGTTCTTC; CDR3: CASRVGTSEVGEQFF; size: NA; D: TRBD2; V: TRBV6-4; J: TRBJ2-1
DNA: TGTGCCAGCAGCCAGGGGCTCGACGAGCAGTACTTC; CDR3: CASSQGLDEQYF; size: NA; D: NA; V: TRBV7-9; J: TRBJ2-7
DNA: TGTGCCAGCAGGGGTGGGGATTTAGGATCCTACGAGCAGTACTTC; CDR3: CASRGGDLGSYEQYF; size: NA; D: NA; V: TRBV6-6; J: TRBJ2-7
DNA: TGTGCCAGCAGCGTAGACGGGCGGGGGGGAACAGATACGCAGTATTTT; CDR3: CASSVDGRGGTDTQYF; size: many; D: TRBD2; V: TRBV9; J: TRBJ2-3
DNA: TGTGCCAGCAGCCGAACCGGGACTAGCGGGATCGAGCAGTACTTC; CDR3: CASSRTGTSGIEQYF; size: NA; D: TRBD2; V: TRBV4-2; J: TRBJ2-7
DNA: TGTGCCAGCAGTTACTCTGGAAGCCAGAATCAGCCCCAGCATTTT; CDR3: CASSYSGSQNQPQHF; size: NA; D: NA; V: TRBV6-2/TRBV6-3; J: TRBJ1-5
DNA: TGCGCCAGCAGCCCCGAGACAGGAACTAATTCACCCCTCCACTTT; CDR3: CASSPETGTNSPLHF; size: NA; D: NA; V: TRBV5-1; J: TRBJ1-6
DNA: TGTGCCAGCAGCCGAGGCATGTTCTACGAGCAGTACTTC; CDR3: CASSRGMFYEQYF; size: NA; D: NA; V: TRBV7-7; J: TRBJ2-7
DNA: TGTGCCAGTAGTTTCGGGACTAGCGGTTCCTACGAGCAGGACTTC; CDR3: CASSFGTSGSYEQDF; size: NA; D: TRBD2; V: TRBV19; J: TRBJ2-7
DNA: TGCGCCAGCAGCTTGGGCGACGTAGTTCAACGGGGCTACACCTTC; CDR3: CASSLGDVVQRGYTF; size: NA; D: NA; V: TRBV5-1; J: TRBJ1-2
DNA: TGTGCCATCAGTGACGGGGGATCCTACGAGCAGTACTTC; CDR3: CAISDGGSYEQYF; size: many; D: NA; V: TRBV10-3; J: TRBJ2-7
DNA: TGCAGTGCTCCGGGACAGGGCGATGAAAAACTGTTTTTT; CDR3: CSAPGQGDEKLFF; size: many; D: TRBD1; V: TRBV20-1; J: TRBJ1-4
DNA: TGTGCCAGCACCCCGATTCAGGGGATTGATGGCTACACCTTC; CDR3: CASTPIQGIDGYTF; size: many; D: NA; V: TRBV6-5; J: TRBJ1-2
DNA: TGTGCCAGCAGCTTTGACAGGGCAGCCTTCGAGCAGTACTTC; CDR3: CASSFDRAAFEQYF; size: many; D: TRBD1; V: TRBV7-8; J: TRBJ2-7
DNA: TGTGCCAGTAGTATAGGAGTCGGCGGATCCTACGAGCAGTACTTC; CDR3: CASSIGVGGSYEQYF; size: many; D: NA; V: TRBV19; J: TRBJ2-7